This T cell receptor beta chain originates from a study of cytomegalovirus exposure and HLA in healthy donors. Study findings and constraints: With high specificity and sensitivity, the classifier reportedly diagnosed cytomegalovirus status. Usually a TCR sequence was rare, but some public TCRs were found in many donors. Researchers reportedly found TCR beta sequences accurately predicted most subjects' HLA-A and HLA-B alleles. Reportedly, fewer N-insertions than the approximately 680-donor mean appeared in an Asian-associated ancestry cluster in a later analysis.

Primers: 60 Vbeta forward and 13 Jbeta reverse. Some clones are missing from TCRdb's copy, which holds only in-frame ones; the method was immunoSEQ multiplex PCR. The repertoire holds 150,000 to 200,000 clones, with about 76% as singletons. About this clone: The antigen is unknown.

After removal of 4 bases from V and 8 bases from J, the junction contained 10 bases not matched to a gene. Germline loops: CDR1 SGDLS, CDR2 YYNGEE. The CDR3 has 15 residues. The specimen sequenced was PBMCs. This clonotype was obtained from a woman in her 40s in good health and CMV-seropositive. V usage is TRBV9 and J usage is TRBJ1-4; TRBD1 matches 8 bases. The CDR3 sequence is CASSYSGGIREKLFF. The CDR3 coding sequence is TGTGCCAGCAGCTACTCAGGGGGCATAAGAGAAAAACTGTTTTTT. Full variable domain (rest looked up from reference TRBV9 and TRBJ1-4): DSGVTQTPKHLITATGQRVTLRCSPRSGDLSVYWYQQSLDQGLQFLIQYYNGEERAKGNILERFSAQQFPDLHSELNLSSLELGDSALYFCASSYSGGIREKLFFGSGTQLSVL.